These 28 T cell receptor beta chains were all obtained from the same sample, sequenced in a study of blood T cell repertoires in COVID-19. The assay was immunoSEQ multiplex PCR, and TCRdb's table has in-frame clones only and misses some. The repertoire has about 200,000 clones, roughly nine tenths of them found once; the top ten carry approximately 2.5%. The sequencing input was PBMCs or T cells enriched from blood (not recorded which). The receptors were sampled from a woman in her thirties or forties with acute COVID-19.

The genes are TRBV5-4 and TRBJ1-2, with TRBD1 matching 12 bases. V lost 4 bases, J lost 7 bases, and 8 bases stayed unmatched. The germline CDR1 and CDR2 sequences are SGHNT and YYREEE (reference sequence). The CDR3 consists of 15 residues. CDR3 nucleotides: TGTGCCAGCAGCACCCGGGACAGGGGGCTATTTGGCTACACCTTC. Its protein product is CASSTRDRGLFGYTF. Using reference TRBV5-4 and TRBJ1-2 for the parts outside the CDR3, the full variable domain is ETGVTQSPTHLIKTRGQQVTLRCSSQSGHNTVSWYQQALGQGPQFIFQYYREEENGRGNFPPRFSGLQFPNYSSELNVNALELDDSALYLCASSTRDRGLFGYTFGSGTRLTVV.

The V call is TRBV7-3, the J call TRBJ2-1; D call uncertain. V was clipped by 5 bases and J by 3 bases, with 17 bases between them. The CDR3 loop spans 16 amino acids. Germline V CDR1 and CDR2: SGHTA, FQGTGA. The CDR3 loop is CASSTQGTAGYNEQFF. In DNA form, the CDR3 reads TGTGCCAGCAGCACCCAAGGCACGGCAGGCTACAATGAGCAGTTCTTC.

This clone occurred a few times. This sequence joins TRBV6-5 and TRBJ1-2, with 7 bases matching TRBD1. Germline V gene data show CDR1 as MNHEY and CDR2 as SVGAGI. This CDR3 spans 13 amino acids. Losses at the gene ends were 6 bases for V and 4 bases for J; bases not matched to a gene: 5. CDR3 region: CASRQGVGYGYTF. The CDR3 DNA follows: TGTGCCAGCAGGCAGGGGGTGGGCTATGGCTACACCTTC.

The chain uses TRBV11-3 and TRBJ2-3; 8 bases align to TRBD1. Germline V gene lookup returns CDR1 SGHNT and CDR2 YENEEA. J lost 0 bases, V lost 5 bases, and 1 base had no gene match. The CDR3 is 14 amino acids. The CDR3 bases are TGTGCCAGCAGCCAGGGGGCCAGCACAGATACGCAGTATTTT. Translated, it gives CASSQGASTDTQYF. Combining the CDR3 with reference TRBV11-3 and TRBJ2-3 gives the whole variable domain EAGVVQSPRYKIIEKKQPVAFWCNPISGHNTLYWYLQNLGQGPELLIRYENEEAVDDSQLPKDRFSAERLKGVDSTLKIQPAELGDSAVYLCASSQGASTDTQYFGPGTRLTVL.

The chain recombines TRBV28 with TRBJ2-7; D is unresolved. The CDR3 totals 14 residues. Trimming took 0 bases from V and 6 from J, leaving 12 bases between them. Germline-derived CDR1 and CDR2 are MDHEN and SYDVKM. CDR3 sequence reads: CASSLWRAPSEQYF. CDR3 coding DNA: TGTGCCAGCAGTTTATGGCGAGCCCCCTCCGAGCAGTACTTC.

The chain recombines TRBV5-1 with TRBJ1-6, with 7 bases aligning to TRBD1. Per the germline V gene, CDR1 is SGHRS and CDR2 is YFSETQ. V gave up 4 bases and J gave up 10 bases; unmatched junction bases: 11. The CDR3 has 15 residues. CDR3 protein: CASSAKEGAGSPLHF. The CDR3 DNA reads as TGCGCCAGCAGCGCGAAAGAGGGGGCTGGATCACCCCTCCACTTT.

The V gene is TRBV6-5, the J gene TRBJ2-7, with 9 positions matching TRBD1. The ends lost 7 bases at V and 4 bases at J; junction bases unmatched: 8. This CDR3 has 14 residues. The germline CDR1 and CDR2 sequences are MNHEY and SVGAGI. The CDR3 protein is CASKITGGGYEQYF. The CDR3 DNA reads as TGTGCCAGCAAAATAACAGGGGGCGGGTACGAGCAGTACTTC.

The chain links TRBV6-2 or TRBV6-3 to TRBJ1-3, with D maybe TRBD1 (6 bases). The V and J ends lost 0 bases and 3 bases respectively, with 9 bases between them. The CDR3 has 15 residues. Germline V lookup: CDR1 MNHEY, CDR2 SVGEGT. The CDR3 DNA follows: TGTGCCAGCAGTTACTCGACAGGTTTTGGAAACACCATATATTTT. Amino acids: CASSYSTGFGNTIYF.

The CDR3 is CASSQGAMPVNYGYTF. The CDR3, as DNA: TGTGCCAGCAGCCAGGGGGCTATGCCAGTTAACTATGGCTACACCTTC. The genes are TRBV5-6 and TRBJ1-2, with 8 positions matching TRBD1. This CDR3 spans 16 amino acids. Germline CDR1 and CDR2: SGHDT and YYEEEE. The V segment lost 4 bases and the J segment 1 base; nucleotides outside the gene matches: 9.

The chain combines TRBV9 with TRBJ2-3; 9 bases are shared with TRBD2. J lost 1 base, V lost 4 bases, and 10 bases had no gene match. Germline V CDR1 and CDR2: SGDLS, YYNGEE. The CDR3 has 17 residues. DNA for the CDR3: TGTGCCAGCAGCCCACCGGGACTAGCACTCGGCACAGATACGCAGTATTTT. This gives the protein CASSPPGLALGTDTQYF.

The CDR3, as DNA: TGTGCCAGCAGTGTCACAGCTTGGAATTCACCCCTCCACTTT. Protein product: CASSVTAWNSPLHF. The chain couples TRBV2 to TRBJ1-6; unclear D gene. The ends were cut back, 4 bases at V and 7 bases at J, with 11 bases in the middle. Germline CDR1 reads SNHLY; CDR2 reads FYNNEI. The CDR3 is made up of 14 amino acids.

This sequence joins TRBV6-5 and TRBJ2-7, with D unresolved. Germline V gives CDR1 MNHEY, CDR2 SVGAGI. This CDR3 has 13 residues. Trimming took 8 bases from V and 2 from J, leaving 13 bases between them. The CDR3 sequence is CASGHGSPYEQYF. CDR3 sequence (DNA): TGTGCCAGCGGTCATGGCAGTCCCTACGAGCAGTACTTC.

V usage is TRBV7-3 and J usage is TRBJ2-1, with 8 bases fitting TRBD1. With V trimmed by 5 bases and J by 7 bases, 7 bases remained unmatched. This CDR3 is 14 amino acids long. Germline V CDR1 and CDR2: SGHTA, FQGTGA. The chain's CDR3 is CASSPWTGPNEQFF. DNA for the CDR3: TGTGCCAGCAGCCCATGGACAGGGCCGAATGAGCAGTTCTTC.

V is TRBV27 and J is TRBJ2-1; D unclear. CDR1 MNHEY and CDR2 SMNVEV come from the germline V gene (reference sequence). The CDR3 length is 15 residues. The germline V and J ends were trimmed by 7 bases and 5 bases, with 18 bases remaining between them. CDR3 protein: CASTSPHVGDNEQFF. CDR3 DNA: TGTGCCAGCACCTCACCCCATGTGGGCGACAATGAGCAGTTCTTC.

This chain links TRBV27 with TRBJ2-7; 8 bases map to TRBD1. J gave up 4 bases and V 5 bases, and 16 bases lay outside the gene matches. CDR3 length: 17 amino acids. CDR1 is MNHEY and CDR2 is SMNVEV in the germline V gene (reference sequence). The CDR3 loop is CASSLRVGQGQIYEQYF. CDR3 coding DNA: TGTGCCAGCAGTCTCCGAGTCGGACAGGGACAGATTTACGAGCAGTACTTC.

The V call is TRBV5-6, the J call TRBJ1-6; TRBD1 agrees at 7 bases. Germline V gives CDR1 SGHDT, CDR2 YYEEEE. After removal of 6 bases from V and 7 bases from J, the junction contained 10 bases not matched to a gene. The CDR3 is made up of 15 amino acids. The CDR3 DNA reads as TGTGCCAGCACCCTGGAGGGGGCAGGGAATTCACCCCTCCACTTT. This encodes CASTLEGAGNSPLHF.

This chain links TRBV30 with TRBJ2-1; 9 bases are shared with TRBD1. CDR1 and CDR2 (germline): GTSNPN, SVGIG (reference sequence). V dropped 5 bases and J dropped 5; count of bases not matched to a gene: 4. The CDR3 is 13 amino acids. The CDR3 protein is CAWDRGNNNEQFF. CDR3 sequence (DNA): TGTGCCTGGGACAGGGGGAACAACAATGAGCAGTTCTTC.

A single count supports this clone. The chain joins TRBV2 to TRBJ2-2; the match to TRBD2 covers 11 bases. The germline V gene encodes CDR1 SNHLY and CDR2 FYNNEI. The CDR3 sequence is 15 residues long. V lost 8 bases, J lost 5 bases, and 7 bases stayed unmatched. Here the CDR3 reads CASGTGTSGTGELFF. CDR3 nucleotide sequence: TGTGCCAGCGGGACCGGGACTAGCGGTACCGGGGAGCTGTTTTTT.

The genes are TRBV19 and TRBJ1-1, with 9 bases that match TRBD1. Germline-derived CDR1 and CDR2 are LNHDA and SQIVND (reference sequence). Trimming took 5 bases from V and 5 from J; bases not matched to a gene: 6. CDR3 length equals 14 residues. Here the CDR3 reads CASSARTGATEAFF. CDR3 coding DNA: TGTGCCAGTAGTGCTCGGACAGGGGCGACTGAAGCTTTCTTT.

The J gene is TRBJ2-3, the V gene TRBV10-3; 7 nucleotides match TRBD2. This CDR3 has 14 residues. V lost 4 bases, J lost 2 bases, and 3 bases stayed unmatched. Germline V gives CDR1 ENHRY, CDR2 SYGVKD. The CDR3 loop reads CAISVGTNTDTQYF. The CDR3 nucleotides are TGTGCCATCAGTGTTGGGACTAACACAGATACGCAGTATTTT.

V usage is TRBV5-1 and J usage is TRBJ1-1; D possibly corresponds to TRBD1 (5 bases). The germline V and J ends were trimmed by 4 bases and 1 base, with 8 bases remaining between them. Per the germline V gene, CDR1 is SGHRS and CDR2 is YFSETQ. The CDR3 runs to 13 residues. The CDR3 nucleotides are TGCGCCAGCAGCCAGGACACGAACACTGAAGCTTTCTTT. This encodes CASSQDTNTEAFF.

The chain employs TRBV27 and TRBJ2-2, with 7 bases lining up with TRBD2. Losses at the gene ends were 4 bases for V and 3 bases for J; bases not matched to a gene: 2. The CDR3 sequence is 14 residues long. The germline CDR1 and CDR2 sequences are MNHEY and SMNVEV (reference sequence). CDR3 coding DNA: TGTGCCAGCAGTTCTAGCGGTTACACCGGGGAGCTGTTTTTT. As protein: CASSSSGYTGELFF.

Regarding this clone: The same CDR3 is also encoded by other DNA sequences in this sample. This sequence joins TRBV7-2 and TRBJ2-3, with D uncertain. The CDR3 contains 13 residues. Germline CDR1 reads SGHTA; CDR2 reads FQGNSA. Trimming left V 1 base short and J 4 bases short, with 6 bases between. The CDR3 spells CASSLVLADTQYF. CDR3 coding DNA: TGTGCCAGCAGCTTAGTTCTAGCAGATACGCAGTATTTT.

J is TRBJ1-4 and V is TRBV5-1; weak D call: TRBD1 (6 bases). This CDR3 region has 15 residues. The germline V gene has CDR1 SGHRS and CDR2 YFSETQ. Deletions cut 0 bases from V and 5 bases from J, with 11 bases between. The CDR3 region has the DNA TGCGCCAGCAGCTTGGCCGGCCAGGGGAATGAAAAACTGTTTTTT. It yields the protein CASSLAGQGNEKLFF.

J is TRBJ1-1 and V is TRBV29-1; possible D gene TRBD1, 6 bases. V lost 7 bases, J lost 1 base, and 13 bases lay in between. The CDR3 contains 13 residues. CDR1 is SQVTM and CDR2 is ANQGSEA in the germline V gene. The CDR3 protein is CSGLRGGNTEAFF. CDR3 DNA sequence: TGCAGCGGATTGAGGGGGGGGAACACTGAAGCTTTCTTT.

This clone was seen a single time. CDR3 amino acids: CASSVGTSGVLDTQYF. The DNA of the CDR3 is TGTGCCAGCAGCGTTGGGACTAGCGGGGTTCTGGATACGCAGTATTTT. The V gene is TRBV9, the J gene TRBJ2-3; 13 nucleotides line up with TRBD2. V was pared by 2 bases and J by 6 bases, with 6 bases of the junction left unmatched. The CDR3 loop spans 16 amino acids. CDR1 is SGDLS, CDR2 YYNGEE, per germline.

This chain joins TRBV7-9 and TRBJ1-2; 7 nucleotides agree with TRBD1. Germline V gene sequence: CDR1 SEHNR, CDR2 FQNEAQ (reference sequence). Trimming took 8 bases from V and 6 from J; bases not matched to a gene: 12. The CDR3 is made up of 14 amino acids. CDR3 nucleotide sequence: TGTGCCAGCTACCTGGGGCAGGGGGTTCATGGCTACACCTTC. It encodes CASYLGQGVHGYTF.

V and J are TRBV6-2 or TRBV6-3 and TRBJ2-7; maybe TRBD2 (7 bases). The CDR3 covers 13 residues. From germline, CDR1 is MNHEY and CDR2 SVGEGT. V lost 5 bases to trimming and J lost 4 bases, with 12 bases between them. The CDR3 coding sequence is TGTGCCAGCAGTAGGGGGGGAACGTACGAGCAGTACTTC. Its protein product is CASSRGGTYEQYF.